This TCR beta chain stems from a study of glioma-infiltrating T cells. Whole-study findings and limits: Gliomas, especially low-grade, showed above-expected tissue-blood divergence; non-neoplastic patients showed below. Tissue and blood shared very few CDR3 sequences.

This clonotype was counted a few times. What it binds is unknown. The iRepertoire nested amplicon-rescue multiplex PCR amplified TCR alpha and beta CDR3s from RNA. Tissue mRNA or PBMC total RNA, about 85-400 ng, went into one-step reverse transcription and amplification. MiXCR, applied by TCRdb to the multiplex PCR reads, yields one record per CDR3 protein. The sample shows under 200,000 distinct CDR3 sequences, roughly 45% of them seen only once. Sequencing was carried out using glioma tissue, nonneoplastic brain tissue, or PBMCs (not recorded which). This clonotype was sampled from a human donor with low-grade glioma or glioblastoma, undergoing nonglioma brain surgery, or in good health (not recorded which).

CDR3 sequence reads: CASRITGQGDYGYTF. The CDR3 DNA sequence: TGTGCCAGTAGAATAACGGGACAGGGGGACTATGGCTACACCTTC. This chain connects TRBV19 to TRBJ1-2; 11 bases agree with TRBD1. V was pared by 6 bases and J by 3 bases, with 6 bases of the junction left unmatched. The CDR3 extends over 15 amino acids. Germline V gene lookup returns CDR1 LNHDA and CDR2 SQIVND (reference sequence).